The 31 T cell receptor beta chains listed next were all sequenced from one sample in a study of T cells in Graves' hyperthyroidism and ophthalmopathy. RNA transcripts were the template for amplifying TCR beta CDR3 regions. The HTBI primer set drove a first-round RT-PCR of the TCR CDR3. A single record per CDR3 protein comes from TCRdb applying MiXCR to the multiplex PCR reads. In the table there are 500,000 to 600,000 distinct CDR3 sequences, around 42% of which are singletons. The source material was peripheral blood or thyroid tissue (not recorded which). The receptors were gathered from an adult woman with Graves' disease, either hyperthyroidism or ophthalmopathy (not recorded which).

The rearrangement joins TRBV7-9 to TRBJ2-5; 8 bases map to TRBD1. V shed 5 bases, J shed 3 bases, and the junction held 11 bases outside the gene matches. Germline lookup yields CDR1 SEHNR and CDR2 FQNEAQ (reference sequence). The CDR3 contains 16 residues. The CDR3 is CASSPRSGGEKETQYF. The CDR3 DNA is TGTGCCAGCAGCCCACGATCAGGGGGCGAGAAAGAGACCCAGTACTTC.

With regard to this clonotype: Lacking the conserved final phenylalanine or tryptophan, this CDR3 likely reflects a read error. V usage is TRBV10-3 and J usage is TRBJ2-5, with 7 bases lining up with TRBD2. V trimming: 3 bases; J trimming: 5 bases; junction bases outside the gene matches: 6. The CDR3 contains 14 residues. Germline-derived CDR1 and CDR2 are ENHRY and SYGVKD. CDR3 amino acids: CAISEVVGGETQYL. The CDR3, as DNA: TGTGCCATCAGTGAAGTTGTGGGAGGGGAGACCCAGTACCTC.

This clonotype was observed many times. The V and J genes are TRBV7-8 and TRBJ1-2, with 8 positions matching TRBD1. CDR3 length equals 15 residues. From germline, CDR1 is SGHVS and CDR2 FQNEAQ. V lost 0 bases and J lost 3; bases outside the gene matches: 3. The CDR3 DNA reads as TGTGCCAGCAGCTTAGCAGCAGGGGGCGACTATGGCTACACCTTC. Protein sequence: CASSLAAGGDYGYTF.

This clonotype appeared many times. The chain has TRBV6-6 and TRBJ1-4; D call uncertain. Trimming stripped 6 bases from V and 7 bases from J, with 12 bases between. CDR3 size: 13 residues. CDR1 and CDR2 from the germline V gene are MNHNY and SVGAGI (reference sequence). The CDR3 sequence: CASRVGAIEKLFF. The CDR3 DNA is TGTGCCAGCAGGGTCGGTGCGATTGAAAAACTGTTTTTT.

Points on this clonotype: With a much larger clone just one base away, this may be a read error. This chain connects TRBV7-9 to TRBJ2-5; the D gene could be TRBD1 or TRBD2 (6 bases each). The CDR3 runs 15 residues. Germline V gene sequence: CDR1 SEHNR, CDR2 FQNEAQ (reference sequence). This CDR3 is CASSLAEGRGEAQYF. CDR3 DNA sequence: TGTGCCAGCAGCTTAGCGGAGGGCAGGGGAGAGGCCCAGTACTTC. Full variable domain (outside the CDR3, taken from reference TRBV7-9 and TRBJ2-5): DTGVSQNPRHKITKRGQNVTFRCDPISEHNRLYWYRQTLGQGPEFLTYFQNEAQLEKSRLLSDRFSAERPKGSFSTLEIQRTEQGDSAMYLCASSLAEGRGEAQYFGPGTRLLVL.

This clonotype was picked up a small number of times. The chain employs TRBV29-1 and TRBJ1-1; 11 nucleotides line up with TRBD1. Germline CDR1 is SQVTM and CDR2 is ANQGSEA. CDR3 length: 15 residues. J lost 6 bases, V lost 7 bases, and 13 bases had no gene match. The CDR3 DNA is TGCAGCGCCCCGAAGACCGGGACAGGGGGTCCTGAAGCTTTCTTT. Translation gives CSAPKTGTGGPEAFF.

The gene calls are TRBV29-1 and TRBJ1-4; D remains unclear. This CDR3 is built from 12 residues. Per germline, CDR1 SQVTM and CDR2 ANQGSEA. Deletions cut 2 bases from V and 7 bases from J, with 8 bases between. CDR3 protein: CSVEREGEKLFF. CDR3 in DNA: TGCAGCGTTGAAAGGGAGGGTGAAAAACTGTTTTTT.

The sample holds many counts of this clonotype. The rearrangement joins TRBV19 to TRBJ1-5, with 8 bases lining up with TRBD1. V shed 8 bases and J 0 bases; nucleotides not matched to a gene: 3. Germline V lookup: CDR1 LNHDA, CDR2 SQIVND (reference sequence). This CDR3 has 14 amino acids. For the CDR3, the DNA is TGTGCCAGTGACAGGGGCTTTAGCAATCAGCCCCAGCATTTT. Its translation is CASDRGFSNQPQHF.

A remark on this clonotype: This is likely a read error, given that the CDR3 carries no conserved phenylalanine or tryptophan at its end. The DNA is left out, because the CDR3 cannot be placed on it with certainty; the CDR3 is given as TCRdb lists it. This chain joins TRBV2 and TRBJ2-7; the DNA was not compared with TRBD1, the D call given in the table. The CDR3 sequence runs 13 residues, both termini included. CDR1 and CDR2 (germline): SNHLY, FYNNEI. CDR3 sequence reads: CASRPDRINQPHR.

This clonotype was detected many times. The DNA of the CDR3 is TGCGCCAGCAGCCAACCGGGCAATCAGCCCCAGCATTTT. Translated: CASSQPGNQPQHF. The chain combines TRBV4-1 with TRBJ1-5; D ambiguous. The CDR3 has 13 amino acids. Germline CDR1 MGHRA, CDR2 YSYEKL. V was clipped by 2 bases and J by 2 bases, with 4 bases between them.

The CDR3, as DNA: TGCAGTGCTCCAGGCCGACAGGGGGTCTCCGGGGCAGCGGATAACACTGAAGCTTTCTTT. It specifies CSAPGRQGVSGAADNTEAFF. The chain recombines TRBV20-1 with TRBJ1-1, with 9 bases fitting TRBD1. Germline V gives CDR1 DFQATT, CDR2 SNEGSKA (reference sequence). This CDR3 has 20 amino acids. Unmatched junction bases numbered 24, after V lost 5 bases and J lost 2 bases.

This clonotype occurred a few times. The CDR3 nucleotides are TGTGCCTGGAGTGGGTTGCGTAATTCACCCCTCCACTTT. Its translation is CAWSGLRNSPLHF. This chain connects TRBV30 to TRBJ1-6; unclear D gene. Deletions cut 1 base from V and 6 bases from J, with 7 bases between. Germline loops: CDR1 GTSNPN, CDR2 SVGIG (reference sequence). There are 13 residues in the CDR3.

The rearrangement uses TRBV24-1 and TRBJ1-1; TRBD1 aligns across 8 bases. The J segment lost 3 bases and the V segment lost 3 bases, leaving 5 bases of the junction unmatched. The CDR3 sequence is 15 residues long. Germline V lookup: CDR1 KGHDR, CDR2 SFDVKD. The CDR3 DNA reads as TGTGCCACCAGTGATGCGAGACAGGGGTACACTGAAGCTTTCTTT. It translates to CATSDARQGYTEAFF.

The chain is built from TRBV2 and TRBJ1-1, with D hard to call. The CDR3 is 14 residues long. V gave up 1 base and J gave up 0 bases, with 6 bases separating them. Germline V CDR1 and CDR2: SNHLY, FYNNEI. The CDR3, as DNA: TGTGCCAGCAGTGAAGACCCACTGAACACTGAAGCTTTCTTT. Its translation: CASSEDPLNTEAFF.

As for this clonotype: No conserved phenylalanine or tryptophan ends this CDR3, so it is likely a read error. The limits of the CDR3 on the DNA are not certain, so only TCRdb's listed CDR3 is given. The chain couples TRBV10-2 to TRBJ1-1. Ends included, the CDR3 has 8 residues. Germline V gene lookup returns CDR1 WSHSY and CDR2 SAAADI. CDR3 in amino acids: CASSETTS.

This clonotype was observed many times. The chain uses TRBV29-1 and TRBJ2-7; 10 nucleotides line up with TRBD2. The V gene's germline CDR1 is SQVTM and CDR2 ANQGSEA. After removal of 7 bases from V and 4 bases from J, the junction contained 10 bases not matched to a gene. The CDR3 length is 14 residues. This CDR3 is CSAHGASGRYEQYF. Here the CDR3 DNA reads TGCAGCGCCCACGGGGCTAGCGGGAGATACGAGCAGTACTTC.

This clonotype was picked up many times. The genes are TRBV28 and TRBJ2-5; D is unresolved. V was cut by 3 bases and J by 14 bases, with 7 bases left in between. The CDR3 contains 9 residues. Germline loops: CDR1 MDHEN, CDR2 SYDVKM. CDR3 sequence reads: CASSLASYF. The DNA of the CDR3 is TGTGCCAGCAGTTTGGCGTCCTACTTC.

This clonotype was observed at least ten times. The chain carries TRBV12-3 or TRBV12-4 and TRBJ2-2, with 15 bases fitting TRBD2. V dropped 5 bases and J dropped 1; count of bases not matched to a gene: 5. The CDR3 consists of 18 residues. CDR3 coding DNA: TGTGCCAGCAGTCCGGGACTAGCGGGAGGAGGGAACACCGGGGAGCTGTTTTTT. Its translation: CASSPGLAGGGNTGELFF.

The J gene is TRBJ2-7, the V gene TRBV10-3, with 13 bases aligning to TRBD2. Germline V gene sequence: CDR1 ENHRY, CDR2 SYGVKD. V trimming: 2 bases; J trimming: 2 bases; junction bases outside the gene matches: 3. CDR3 length: 16 amino acids. The CDR3: CAISEPGLAGAYEQYF. The CDR3 DNA follows: TGTGCCATCAGTGAGCCCGGACTAGCGGGAGCCTACGAGCAGTACTTC.

This chain connects TRBV7-9 to TRBJ2-7; D tentatively fits TRBD1 or TRBD2 (5 bases each). Germline V CDR1 and CDR2: SEHNR, FQNEAQ (reference sequence). With 5 bases removed from V and 3 bases from J, the gap between germline ends came to 20 bases. This CDR3 contains 16 residues. CDR3 coding DNA: TGTGCCAGCAGCCCTAAGGGTCGGGGCTATGGCTACGAGCAGTACTTC. This encodes CASSPKGRGYGYEQYF. Together with reference TRBV7-9 and TRBJ2-7, the CDR3 gives the full variable domain: DTGVSQNPRHKITKRGQNVTFRCDPISEHNRLYWYRQTLGQGPEFLTYFQNEAQLEKSRLLSDRFSAERPKGSFSTLEIQRTEQGDSAMYLCASSPKGRGYGYEQYFGPGTRLTVT.

On this clonotype: Since a much larger clone is just one base distant, this may be a read error. This sequence joins TRBV7-2 and TRBJ2-7; 11 nucleotides agree with TRBD2. This CDR3 region has 16 residues. The germline CDR1 and CDR2 sequences are SGHTA and FQGNSA. In DNA, the CDR3 is TGCGCCAGCAGCTTCGGGACTAGCGGAGGGATGGACGAGCAGTACTTC. Amino acid sequence: CASSFGTSGGMDEQYF.

The chain recombines TRBV9 with TRBJ1-4; D is ambiguous. V shed 0 bases and J shed 7 bases, with 10 bases lying between them. Per the germline V gene, CDR1 is SGDLS and CDR2 is YYNGEE. This CDR3 comprises 14 residues. The CDR3, as DNA: TGTGCCAGCAGCGTAGCCGGGGATGTTGAAAAACTGTTTTTT. This translates into CASSVAGDVEKLFF.

This clonotype was observed many times. The V call is TRBV29-1, the J call TRBJ2-7; D gene uncertain. CDR1 SQVTM and CDR2 ANQGSEA come from the germline V gene. The CDR3 extends over 14 amino acids. Trimming shortened V by 6 bases and J by 0 bases, and 15 bases separated the two germline ends. The DNA for the CDR3 is TGCAGCGTAGCAGAAAAGGAGCTCTCCTACGAGCAGTACTTC. It translates to CSVAEKELSYEQYF.

About this clonotype itself: One end of the junction is discordant with germline, which a read error may explain. This sequence joins TRBV5-6 and TRBJ2-7; possibly TRBD2 for D (6 bases). The CDR3 spans 13 residues. From germline, CDR1 is SGHDT and CDR2 YYEEEE. The CDR3 here is CASTLGADYGQYF. CDR3 nucleotide sequence: TGTGCCAGCACCCTAGGCGCGGACTACGGGCAGTACTTC.

This sequence joins TRBV19 and TRBJ1-1, with D possibly being TRBD1 (6 bases). This CDR3 is 15 amino acids long. CDR1 and CDR2 from the germline V gene are LNHDA and SQIVND (reference sequence). V lost 6 bases to trimming and J lost 0 bases, with 14 bases between them. The CDR3 DNA is TGTGCCAGTAGCTTAATCGACAGGCTGAACACTGAAGCTTTCTTT. Protein: CASSLIDRLNTEAFF.

At least ten counts were recorded for this clonotype. The chain joins TRBV11-2 to TRBJ1-1; possibly TRBD1 for D (6 bases). Germline values: CDR1 SGHAT, CDR2 FQNNGV. V was pared by 5 bases and J by 0 bases, with 13 bases between. The CDR3 is 15 amino acids. The CDR3 sequence is CASSVLGGLNTEAFF. The DNA of the CDR3 is TGTGCCAGCAGCGTATTAGGGGGTCTGAACACTGAAGCTTTCTTT.

This chain links TRBV20-1 with TRBJ1-5, with 10 positions matching TRBD1. Trimming removed 5 bases from V and 8 bases from J; junction bases left unmatched: 3. CDR3 length: 12 amino acids. The germline V gene encodes CDR1 DFQATT and CDR2 SNEGSKA (reference sequence). CDR3 nucleotide sequence: TGCAGTGCTGCCGGGACAGGGGAGCCCCAGCATTTT. It translates to CSAAGTGEPQHF.

This clonotype was counted at least ten times. V and J are TRBV10-3 and TRBJ2-5, with D perhaps matching TRBD1 (6 bases). CDR1 ENHRY and CDR2 SYGVKD come from the germline V gene. This CDR3 comprises 12 residues. V lost 6 bases, J lost 2 bases, and 7 bases lay in between. CDR3 in DNA: TGTGCCATCAGCCAGGGGCAAGAGACCCAGTACTTC. This translates into CAISQGQETQYF.

The gene calls are TRBV7-2 and TRBJ2-3; a weak D match, TRBD2 (6 bases). V lost 5 bases, J lost 6 bases, and 21 bases lay in between. CDR1 is SGHTA and CDR2 is FQGNSA in the germline V gene. There are 16 residues in the CDR3. In nucleotides, the CDR3 is TGTGCCAGCAGCCGACCGACGGGAGTTGTGATCGATACGCAGTATTTT. Amino acids: CASSRPTGVVIDTQYF.

This chain links TRBV20-1 with TRBJ1-2; 8 nucleotides match TRBD1. V was pared by 2 bases and J by 4 bases, with 12 bases of the junction left unmatched. CDR3 length equals 16 residues. CDR1 and CDR2 (germline): DFQATT, SNEGSKA (reference sequence). CDR3 in amino acids: CSARWGRGDRLYGYTF. CDR3 in DNA: TGCAGTGCTAGATGGGGCAGGGGGGACAGGCTCTATGGCTACACCTTC.

This clonotype was detected ten times or more. This chain connects TRBV5-6 to TRBJ1-1; TRBD1 is a possible D gene (6 bases). This CDR3 spans 15 amino acids. Trimming took off 4 bases at V and 0 bases at J, with 13 bases between the two ends. The V gene's germline CDR1 is SGHDT and CDR2 YYEEEE. The CDR3 DNA sequence: TGTGCCAGCAGCCCCCCGGACAGATTGAACACTGAAGCTTTCTTT. Amino acids: CASSPPDRLNTEAFF.